Below are 30 T cell receptor beta chains sequenced from a single sample in a study of blood T cell repertoires in COVID-19. Generated by immunoSEQ multiplex PCR, the TCRdb table keeps only in-frame clones and is missing some. Among roughly 280,000 clones listed, 88% were seen once. The sequenced material came from PBMCs or T cells enriched from blood (not recorded which). The receptors stem from a woman aged 45-59 years who had recovered from COVID-19.

This clone was detected a few times. CDR3 in amino acids: CASSLLAVEQFF. CDR3 in DNA: TGTGCCAGCAGTCTACTAGCAGTCGAGCAGTTCTTC. The genes are TRBV5-6 and TRBJ2-1; D possibly corresponds to TRBD2 (6 bases). Looked up from germline, CDR1 is SGHDT and CDR2 is YYEEEE. V was shortened by 5 bases and J by 10 bases, with 13 bases between the two germline ends. This CDR3 is built from 12 residues. Filled out from reference TRBV5-6 and TRBJ2-1, the complete variable domain reads DAGVTQSPTHLIKTRGQQVTLRCSPKSGHDTVSWYQQALGQGPQFIFQYYEEEERQRGNFPDRFSGHQFPNYSSELNVNALLLGDSALYLCASSLLAVEQFFGPGTRLTVL.

The chain employs TRBV27 and TRBJ2-7, with 16 bases matching TRBD2. Germline CDR1 and CDR2: MNHEY and SMNVEV (reference sequence). The CDR3 sequence is 17 residues long. J gave up 0 bases and V 5 bases, and 4 bases lay outside the gene matches. CDR3 DNA: TGTGCCAGCAGTCTAGGGACTAGCGGGAGGGCCTCCTACGAGCAGTACTTC. Protein sequence: CASSLGTSGRASYEQYF.

This chain joins TRBV5-6 and TRBJ2-7; TRBD1 matches at 8 bases. Germline V CDR1 and CDR2: SGHDT, YYEEEE. V gave up 2 bases and J gave up 4 bases; unmatched junction bases: 5. The CDR3 consists of 14 residues. In DNA form, the CDR3 reads TGTGCCAGCAGCTTTCGGACAGGGCGATACGAGCAGTACTTC. Residues: CASSFRTGRYEQYF. The full variable domain, with the rest looked up from reference TRBV5-6 and TRBJ2-7, is DAGVTQSPTHLIKTRGQQVTLRCSPKSGHDTVSWYQQALGQGPQFIFQYYEEEERQRGNFPDRFSGHQFPNYSSELNVNALLLGDSALYLCASSFRTGRYEQYFGPGTRLTVT.

This clone was counted once. The CDR3 is CASSQELAVSYNEQFF. The DNA for the CDR3 is TGCGCCAGCAGCCAAGAGCTAGCGGTATCCTACAATGAGCAGTTCTTC. V usage is TRBV4-3 and J usage is TRBJ2-1, with TRBD2 identical over 7 bases. Germline trimming cut 0 bases from V and 1 base from J; bases unmatched to any gene: 3. The germline V gene encodes CDR1 LGHNA and CDR2 YSLEER. The CDR3 is 16 residues long.

The chain couples TRBV6-5 to TRBJ1-4, with D unclear. V lost 5 bases to trimming and J lost 4 bases, with 8 bases between them. Germline V gene sequence: CDR1 MNHEY, CDR2 SVGAGI. CDR3 length: 13 amino acids. Written as DNA, the CDR3 is TGTGCCAGCAGTAACAGCCATAATGAAAAACTGTTTTTT. Its translation: CASSNSHNEKLFF.

This chain uses TRBV7-9 with TRBJ2-2; TRBD2 matches at 8 bases. The J segment lost 1 base and the V segment lost 5 bases, leaving 9 bases of the junction unmatched. The CDR3 has 17 amino acids. The germline V gene has CDR1 SEHNR and CDR2 FQNEAQ (reference sequence). In nucleotides, the CDR3 is TGTGCCAGCAGCCCTACGCGGGGGGCATTGAACACCGGGGAGCTGTTTTTT. This translates into CASSPTRGALNTGELFF.

On this clone: The same CDR3 also results from other DNA sequences found in this sample. The V and J genes are TRBV28 and TRBJ1-3; the D is unclear. V was cut by 5 bases and J by 0 bases, with 8 bases left in between. The germline V gene has CDR1 MDHEN and CDR2 SYDVKM. The CDR3 runs 14 residues. CDR3: CASSRWSSGNTIYF. In nucleotides, the CDR3 is TGTGCCAGCAGTCGATGGAGCTCTGGAAACACCATATATTTT.

The V gene is TRBV10-1, the J gene TRBJ2-1, with 14 bases fitting TRBD2. Trimming removed 5 bases from V and 7 bases from J; junction bases left unmatched: 16. Germline values: CDR1 WNHNN, CDR2 SYGVQD (reference sequence). CDR3 size: 19 residues. The CDR3 DNA reads as TGCGCCAGCAGTTTCGGGACTAGCGGGAGAGATCCCAATAGAAATGAGCAGTTCTTC. The encoded protein is CASSFGTSGRDPNRNEQFF.

The chain couples TRBV7-8 to TRBJ1-2; 8 positions agree with TRBD1. CDR3 size: 15 residues. Unmatched junction bases numbered 5, after V lost 1 base and J lost 4 bases. Looked up from germline, CDR1 is SGHVS and CDR2 is FQNEAQ. The CDR3: CASSLGRTGTYGYTF. Here the CDR3 DNA reads TGTGCCAGCAGCTTAGGCAGGACAGGGACCTATGGCTACACCTTC.

The CDR3 protein is CASSRNRGSGTDTQYF. The CDR3 DNA sequence: TGTGCCAGCAGCCGGAACAGGGGGTCGGGCACAGATACGCAGTATTTT. This chain joins TRBV7-6 and TRBJ2-3; 8 bases are shared with TRBD1. CDR1 is SGHVS, CDR2 FNYEAQ, per germline. The trim removed 5 bases at V and 1 base at J, leaving 8 bases unmatched. The CDR3 is 16 amino acids.

The rearrangement links TRBV7-3 to TRBJ2-1; 7 nucleotides line up with TRBD2. V dropped 1 base and J dropped 1; count of bases not matched to a gene: 1. CDR1 is SGHTA, CDR2 FQGTGA, per germline. This CDR3 contains 15 residues. CDR3 in amino acids: CASSLIGGSYNEQFF. CDR3 in DNA: TGTGCCAGCAGCTTAATCGGGGGGTCCTACAATGAGCAGTTCTTC. The complete variable domain, with remaining parts taken from reference TRBV7-3 and TRBJ2-1, reads GAGVSQTPSNKVTEKGKYVELRCDPISGHTALYWYRQSLGQGPEFLIYFQGTGAADDSGLPNDRFFAVRPEGSVSTLKIQRTERGDSAVYLCASSLIGGSYNEQFFGPGTRLTVL.

CDR3 DNA: TGTGCCAGCAGGGGGACAGCTATTTCACCCCTCCACTTT. Encoded protein: CASRGTAISPLHF. The chain is built from TRBV12-3 or TRBV12-4 and TRBJ1-6; TRBD1 matches at 7 bases. This CDR3 contains 13 residues. The J segment lost 9 bases and the V segment lost 6 bases, leaving 5 bases of the junction unmatched.

Regarding this clone: Sequence at one end of the junction differs from germline and may be a read error. V usage is TRBV5-4 and J usage is TRBJ1-1, with 10 bases aligning to TRBD1. The CDR3 loop spans 12 amino acids. Per the germline V gene, CDR1 is SGHNT and CDR2 is YYREEE (reference sequence). CDR3 DNA sequence: TGTGCCAGCAGCGTTATGGGACAGGGGCGGCTCTTT. It yields the protein CASSVMGQGRLF.

V is TRBV5-1 and J is TRBJ2-1, with 8 bases identical to TRBD1. The V segment lost 4 bases and the J segment 13 bases; nucleotides outside the gene matches: 13. The CDR3 contains 14 residues. Germline V lookup: CDR1 SGHRS, CDR2 YFSETQ. The CDR3 protein is CASSTSGQEKPQFF. The CDR3 nucleotides read TGCGCCAGCAGCACCTCGGGACAGGAAAAACCCCAGTTCTTC.

This chain uses TRBV5-6 with TRBJ1-2; D is undetermined. Germline assignment: CDR1 SGHDT and CDR2 YYEEEE. The CDR3 totals 13 residues. Trimming removed 0 bases from V and 7 bases from J, with 10 bases in between. Here the CDR3 DNA reads TGTGCCAGCAGCTTGGAGCGGGGTGGTGGCTACACCTTC. Protein product: CASSLERGGGYTF.

The chain joins TRBV12-3 or TRBV12-4 to TRBJ1-2; D is ambiguous. This CDR3 spans 12 amino acids. The ends were cut back, 1 base at V and 12 bases at J, with 12 bases in the middle. The CDR3, as DNA: TGTGCCAGCAGTTTAGGCCCCTATCCTGACACCTTC. Its translation: CASSLGPYPDTF.

The CDR3 is CASTRWGAGELFF. The CDR3 DNA reads TGTGCCAGTACTCGCTGGGGGGCCGGGGAGCTGTTTTTT. This chain uses TRBV19 with TRBJ2-2; possibly TRBD2 for D (6 bases). The CDR3 length is 13 residues. V was pared by 7 bases and J by 6 bases, with 12 bases between. From germline, CDR1 is LNHDA and CDR2 SQIVND (reference sequence).

V is TRBV3-1 (or the pseudogene TRBV3-2) and J is TRBJ2-1; D is perhaps TRBD1 (5 bases). The CDR3 consists of 15 residues. Germline values: CDR1 LGHDT, CDR2 YNNKEL (reference sequence). The V end was cut by 5 bases, the J end by 1 base, with 12 bases between. CDR3 in amino acids: CASSEGRTSYNEQFF. As DNA, the CDR3 is TGTGCCAGCAGCGAAGGACGGACATCCTACAATGAGCAGTTCTTC.

The CDR3 bases are TGTGCCAGCAGTTCCCGGGGTCCGGGGTCCTACGAGCAGTACTTC. Translation gives CASSSRGPGSYEQYF. V gene TRBV28 combines with J gene TRBJ2-7; TRBD2 might be the D (5 bases). This CDR3 is 15 amino acids long. V was clipped by 4 bases and J by 1 base, with 14 bases between them. Germline CDR1 reads MDHEN; CDR2 reads SYDVKM.

The chain combines TRBV19 with TRBJ1-2, with a tentative D call TRBD1 (5 bases). Looked up from germline, CDR1 is LNHDA and CDR2 is SQIVND (reference sequence). The CDR3 runs to 14 residues. The V and J ends lost 6 bases and 1 base respectively, with 12 bases between them. Here the CDR3 DNA reads TGTGCCAGTAGCTCCCACCAGGGTAACTATGGCTACACCTTC. Translating gives CASSSHQGNYGYTF.

The chain carries TRBV7-2 and TRBJ1-5; D is undetermined. Germline CDR1 is SGHTA and CDR2 is FQGNSA. Trimming pared 2 bases from V and 0 bases from J, leaving 8 bases between. This CDR3 spans 15 amino acids. The CDR3 region is CASSLSRNSNQPQHF. As DNA, the CDR3 is TGTGCCAGCAGCTTATCCAGAAATAGCAATCAGCCCCAGCATTTT.

This sequence joins TRBV7-9 and TRBJ1-5, with TRBD1 as a possible D gene (6 bases). Germline V gene data show CDR1 as SEHNR and CDR2 as FQNEAQ (reference sequence). CDR3 length: 15 residues. The V end lost 4 bases, the J end lost 2 bases, and 12 bases lay between the germline ends. For the CDR3, the DNA is TGTGCCAGCAGCTCAGGGGACAACCGCAATCAGCCCCAGCATTTT. This encodes CASSSGDNRNQPQHF.

The V call is TRBV29-1, the J call TRBJ2-1, with D possibly matching TRBD2 (6 bases). The CDR3 is 11 residues long. The germline gives CDR1 SQVTM, CDR2 ANQGSEA. With 3 bases removed from V and 10 bases from J, the gap between germline ends came to 10 bases. The CDR3: CSVEEGREQFF. The CDR3, as DNA: TGCAGCGTTGAGGAGGGCAGGGAGCAGTTCTTC.

The chain employs TRBV5-1 and TRBJ1-5, with D tentatively TRBD1 (6 bases). This CDR3 has 14 amino acids. Trimming removed 4 bases at V and 4 bases at J, with 12 bases between. Per germline, CDR1 SGHRS and CDR2 YFSETQ. CDR3 residues: CASSLKGGNQPQHF. The DNA for the CDR3 is TGCGCCAGCAGCCTGAAGGGGGGGAATCAGCCCCAGCATTTT.

The gene calls are TRBV28 and TRBJ1-1, with a weak D call TRBD1 (6 bases). Trimming cost V 5 bases and J 4 bases, with 17 bases left between them. The CDR3 is made up of 15 amino acids. Germline V gene sequence: CDR1 MDHEN, CDR2 SYDVKM. CDR3 region: CASSATGYGSTEAFF. The CDR3 nucleotides are TGTGCCAGCAGTGCCACAGGGTATGGGAGCACTGAAGCTTTCTTT. Based on the CDR3 plus reference TRBV28 and TRBJ1-1, the full variable domain is DVKVTQSSRYLVKRTGEKVFLECVQDMDHENMFWYRQDPGLGLRLIYFSYDVKMKEKGDIPEGYSVSREKKERFSLILESASTNQTSMYLCASSATGYGSTEAFFGQGTRLTVV.

V usage is TRBV7-9 and J usage is TRBJ2-7; 8 positions agree with TRBD2. The CDR3 loop spans 15 amino acids. In germline, CDR1 is SEHNR, CDR2 FQNEAQ (reference sequence). With V trimmed by 6 bases and J by 6 bases, 13 bases remained unmatched. The CDR3 protein is CASRPLTGRGGEQYF. The CDR3 DNA reads as TGTGCCAGCAGACCCCTGACCGGGAGGGGGGGCGAGCAGTACTTC.

The chain employs TRBV5-5 and TRBJ2-7; D is possibly TRBD1 (5 bases). V lost 0 bases and J lost 2, with 12 bases in between. CDR1 and CDR2 (germline): SGHKS, YYEKEE (reference sequence). The CDR3 extends over 15 amino acids. DNA of the CDR3: TGTGCCAGCAGCTTGGCCGTTGGGGCCCCCTACGAGCAGTACTTC. Residues: CASSLAVGAPYEQYF.

The chain is built from TRBV27 and TRBJ2-1; no definite D call. CDR3 length equals 14 residues. Germline V gives CDR1 MNHEY, CDR2 SMNVEV (reference sequence). With 3 bases removed from V and 2 bases from J, the gap between germline ends came to 8 bases. This chain's CDR3 is CASSFKLTYNEQFF. CDR3 sequence (DNA): TGTGCCAGCAGTTTTAAGCTCACCTACAATGAGCAGTTCTTC.

J is TRBJ2-7 and V is TRBV10-2; TRBD1 is a possible D gene (7 bases). V dropped 6 bases and J dropped 3 bases, with 21 bases sitting between them. Germline CDR1 WSHSY, CDR2 SAAADI. The CDR3 is 16 amino acids. In DNA form, the CDR3 reads TGCGCCAGCAGCTTACGGAGGGGACAGAACCACTACGAGCAGTACTTC. Amino acid sequence: CASSLRRGQNHYEQYF.

This chain connects TRBV19 to TRBJ2-6; D uncertain. Trimming removed 10 bases from V and 0 bases from J, with 10 bases in between. This CDR3 contains 14 residues. The germline gives CDR1 LNHDA, CDR2 SQIVND (reference sequence). The CDR3 spells CATQDLSGANVLTF. For the CDR3, the DNA is TGTGCCACTCAGGATCTCTCTGGGGCCAACGTCCTGACTTTC. The full variable domain, with the rest looked up from reference TRBV19 and TRBJ2-6, is DGGITQSPKYLFRKEGQNVTLSCEQNLNHDAMYWYRQDPGQGLRLIYYSQIVNDFQKGDIAEGYSVSREKKESFPLTVTSAQKNPTAFYLCATQDLSGANVLTFGAGSRLTVL.